The 8 T cell receptor beta chains listed next were all sequenced from one sample in a study of beta chain features in type 1 diabetes. Expressed TCRB transcripts were sequenced because the isolated RNA had all been reverse transcribed beforehand. Only in-frame clones appear in the TCRdb table, and some are missing; sequencing was by immunoSEQ multiplex PCR. The sample has 350,000 to 400,000 clones; roughly 16% are singletons. The specimen was naive CD4+ T cells from blood. Receptor source: a woman aged 18-29 years in good health.

J is TRBJ1-2 and V is TRBV20-1; D is possibly TRBD1 (5 bases). Germline-derived CDR1 and CDR2 are DFQATT and SNEGSKA (reference sequence). The ends were cut back, 8 bases at V and 3 bases at J, with 10 bases in the middle. The CDR3 covers 11 residues. CDR3 protein: CSSGLDYGYTF. CDR3 coding DNA: TGCAGTTCAGGGCTCGACTATGGCTACACCTTC.

Only a few counts were recorded for this clone. The chain carries TRBV4-2 and TRBJ1-1; D remains unclear. The CDR3 totals 14 residues. Per the germline V gene, CDR1 is LGHNA and CDR2 is YNFKEQ. V was cut by 7 bases and J by 3 bases, with 15 bases left in between. The CDR3 region is CASTPRESYTEAFF. The CDR3 DNA reads as TGTGCCAGCACCCCTAGGGAGAGCTACACTGAAGCTTTCTTT.

Only a few counts were recorded for this clone. V gene TRBV30 combines with J gene TRBJ2-2; 10 bases line up with TRBD2. The CDR3 runs 15 residues. Germline-derived CDR1 and CDR2 are GTSNPN and SVGIG (reference sequence). The V and J ends lost 1 base and 7 bases, in that order; junction bases with no gene match: 6. The CDR3 loop is CAWSAGLAANGELFF. For the CDR3, the DNA is TGTGCCTGGAGTGCCGGACTAGCGGCGAACGGGGAGCTGTTTTTT.

This chain connects TRBV5-5 to TRBJ1-4; D call uncertain. Germline-derived CDR1 and CDR2 are SGHKS and YYEKEE (reference sequence). V was trimmed by 4 bases and J by 0 bases, leaving 13 bases between them. CDR3 length: 16 residues. The CDR3 loop is CASSLHGPATNEKLFF. As DNA, the CDR3 is TGTGCCAGCAGCCTGCATGGTCCGGCAACTAATGAAAAACTGTTTTTT. Full variable domain (missing parts from reference TRBV5-5 and TRBJ1-4): DAGVTQSPTHLIKTRGQQVTLRCSPISGHKSVSWYQQVLGQGPQFIFQYYEKEERGRGNFPDRFSARQFPNYSSELNVNALLLGDSALYLCASSLHGPATNEKLFFGSGTQLSVL.

The genes are TRBV11-2 and TRBJ2-2, with D perhaps TRBD2 (6 bases). The length of the CDR3 is 15 residues. Trimming cost V 5 bases and J 3 bases, with 13 bases left between them. Germline V lookup: CDR1 SGHAT, CDR2 FQNNGV. The CDR3 region is CASSPGRGYTGELFF. DNA of the CDR3: TGTGCCAGCAGCCCGGGTCGGGGGTACACCGGGGAGCTGTTTTTT.

This chain joins TRBV29-1 and TRBJ2-3; D unclear. This CDR3 has 14 residues. Trimming pared 3 bases from V and 0 bases from J, leaving 10 bases between. From germline, CDR1 is SQVTM and CDR2 ANQGSEA. This CDR3 is CSVDRSASTDTQYF. The CDR3 coding sequence is TGCAGCGTTGATCGGTCTGCTAGCACAGATACGCAGTATTTT.

This clone was observed a handful of times. The chain joins TRBV30 to TRBJ2-7; 11 nucleotides agree with TRBD2. The CDR3 consists of 15 residues. Germline trimming cut 1 base from V and 4 bases from J; bases unmatched to any gene: 6. The germline V gene has CDR1 GTSNPN and CDR2 SVGIG (reference sequence). The CDR3 coding sequence is TGTGCCTGGAGTGGCTATGGGACTAGCGGATACGAGCAGTACTTC. Its protein product is CAWSGYGTSGYEQYF. The whole variable domain, remainder taken from reference TRBV30 and TRBJ2-7, is SQTIHQWPATLVQPVGSPLSLECTVEGTSNPNLYWYRQAAGRGLQLLFYSVGIGQISSEVPQNLSASRPQDRQFILSSKKLLLSDSGFYLCAWSGYGTSGYEQYFGPGTRLTVT.

The chain combines TRBV29-1 with TRBJ1-5, with 7 nucleotides matching TRBD1. With V trimmed by 4 bases and J by 2 bases, 11 bases remained unmatched. CDR1 SQVTM and CDR2 ANQGSEA come from the germline V gene. This CDR3 contains 16 residues. CDR3 sequence reads: CSVVVLIDRGNQPQHF. CDR3 coding DNA: TGCAGCGTTGTTGTCCTCATCGACAGGGGCAATCAGCCCCAGCATTTT. Full variable domain (missing parts from reference TRBV29-1 and TRBJ1-5): SAVISQKPSRDICQRGTSLTIQCQVDSQVTMMFWYRQQPGQSLTLIATANQGSEATYESGFVIDKFPISRPNLTFSTLTVSNMSPEDSSIYLCSVVVLIDRGNQPQHFGDGTRLSIL.